A single T cell receptor (beta chain) is shown here with its context. Antigen unknown. This sample stems from a study of cytomegalovirus exposure and HLA in healthy donors. About the research overall: Of all 398 donors who were genotyped, roughly 81% belonged to the Caucasian-associated ancestry cluster. Overall study findings and caveats: Using the classifier, cytomegalovirus status was reportedly diagnosed with high specificity and sensitivity. A later analysis linked a missense variant in DCLRE1C to the trimming of TCR beta V and J genes. The analysis excluded some indistinguishable V segments, including TRBV6-2 and TRBV6-3.

Germline lookup yields CDR1 KGHSH and CDR2 LQKENI. CDR3 length: 19 residues. V shed 3 bases and J shed 2 bases, with 20 bases lying between them. The PCR made use of 60 Vbeta and 13 Jbeta primers. The data were produced by immunoSEQ multiplex PCR, yet TCRdb's version contains in-frame clones alone and is incomplete. The sample contains 130,000 to 150,000 clones, around three quarters of which appear only once. The sample consisted of PBMCs. The J gene is TRBJ2-6, the V gene TRBV18, with D perhaps matching TRBD1 (5 bases). The receptor was isolated from a young woman in good health and CMV-seropositive. The CDR3 loop reads CASSPAFAGPPAGANVLTF. As DNA, the CDR3 is TGTGCCAGCTCACCCGCATTCGCAGGGCCCCCCGCTGGGGCCAACGTCCTGACTTTC.